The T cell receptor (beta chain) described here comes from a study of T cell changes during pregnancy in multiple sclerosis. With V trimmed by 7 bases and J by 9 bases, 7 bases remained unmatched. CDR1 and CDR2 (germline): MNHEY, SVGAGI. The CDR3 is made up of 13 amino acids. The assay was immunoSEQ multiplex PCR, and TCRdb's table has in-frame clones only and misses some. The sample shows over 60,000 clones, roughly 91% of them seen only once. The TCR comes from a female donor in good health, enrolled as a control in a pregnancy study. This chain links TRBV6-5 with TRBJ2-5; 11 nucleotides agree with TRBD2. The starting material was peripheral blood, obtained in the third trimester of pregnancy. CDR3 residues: CASTSRTSGSQYF. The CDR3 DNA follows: TGTGCCAGCACCTCTAGGACTAGCGGGTCCCAGTACTTC.